The rows below give T cell receptor beta chains drawn from one sample of a study of monozygotic twins with inflammatory bowel disease. TCRdb re-called the 5' RACE reads; every CDR3 protein appears as one record, without DNA. Its clone listing holds under 150,000 distinct CDR3 sequences. Sequencing used blood. The receptors shown here come from a human donor with ulcerative colitis or Crohn's disease, or a healthy co-twin of an affected twin (not recorded which). Both conserved end residues are part of each CDR3. The order of the fields is V gene, J gene, CDR3 protein.

TRBV7-3,TRBJ1-5,CASSLRRAENQPQHF
TRBV30,TRBJ2-5,CAWSKRGDQETQYF
TRBV20-1,TRBJ1-1,CSATRAGLNTEAFF
TRBV3-1,TRBJ2-5,CASSQVLGETQYF
TRBV6-6,TRBJ2-3,CASSYSVNTDTQYF
TRBV20-1,TRBJ2-1,CSASVSGGANEQFF
TRBV6-1,TRBJ1-5,CASRVEGSPNQPQHF
TRBV29-1,TRBJ1-4,CSVEGDRGSEKLFF
TRBV7-9,TRBJ1-5,CASSPLRVGQPQHF
TRBV5-6,TRBJ2-1,CASSSALNYRGHNEQFF
TRBV7-2,TRBJ2-5,CASSFVQGGETQYF
TRBV3-1,TRBJ1-5,CASSQGSRSGGQPQHF
TRBV30,TRBJ2-3,CAWNAGQSTDTQYF
TRBV6-2/TRBV6-3,TRBJ2-7,CASSYGIYEQYF
TRBV4-1,TRBJ1-6,CASSQDRESPLHF
TRBV5-1,TRBJ2-1,CASSPSAGTSGDNEQFF
TRBV5-1,TRBJ2-3,CASSSTGGPGDTQYF
TRBV27,TRBJ1-5,CASSFLGYNQPQHF
TRBV29-1,TRBJ2-5,CSVKQRSAQETQYF
TRBV5-1,TRBJ2-3,CASSLTTGGTLTKWYF
TRBV5-1,TRBJ1-6,CASSSGTGAWNSPLHF
TRBV3-1,TRBJ1-1,CASSQFTGTGGSGTEAFF
TRBV7-2,TRBJ1-1,CASRNSGATEAFF
TRBV5-1,TRBJ2-3,CASSLASVTDTQYF
TRBV20-1,TRBJ2-3,CSATYPGLAGTATQYF
TRBV7-2,TRBJ2-5,CASSFGRTSNF
TRBV20-1,TRBJ2-1,CSARRPSGGANEQFF
TRBV7-2,TRBJ2-4,CASSLQIAKNIQYF
TRBV27,TRBJ2-5,CASSSWTSQETQYF
TRBV29-1,TRBJ2-5,CSVVGTQETQYF
TRBV6-2/TRBV6-3,TRBJ2-3,CASSVGHLTDTQYF
TRBV27,TRBJ2-5,CASSLGQGVGTQYF
TRBV5-1,TRBJ1-2,CASRSGDGYGYTF
TRBV6-6,TRBJ2-7,CASKTGTVYEQYF
TRBV3-1,TRBJ2-1,CASSLVLNNEQFF
TRBV7-9,TRBJ2-3,CASRGRADTQYF
TRBV6-2/TRBV6-3,TRBJ2-7,CASSLPDSSYEQYF
TRBV20-1,TRBJ2-7,CSARDQVRAYEQYF
TRBV6-6,TRBJ1-4,CASRDSGTSEKLFF
TRBV18,TRBJ2-5,CASSPLAETQYF
TRBV5-6,TRBJ1-6,CASSSAYNSPLHF
TRBV18,TRBJ1-1,CASSPRQGTEAFF
TRBV20-1,TRBJ2-7,CSANRDRDFYEQYF
TRBV7-2,TRBJ2-7,CASSSQGQDIYEQYF
TRBV20-1,TRBJ2-1,CSVETGTSVGQFF
TRBV27,TRBJ1-2,CVSSHGQGRFGYTF
TRBV7-2,TRBJ1-1,CASSFVGETEAFF
TRBV7-9,TRBJ1-1,CASSSPRGGRMNTEAFF